One sample yielded the 25 T cell receptor beta chains listed below, sequenced in a study of T cell clonotyping in hematopoietic cell transplantation. Method: immunoSEQ multiplex PCR; TCRdb's copy keeps in-frame clones and lacks some. In the table there are 9,500 to 13,000 clones, 80% to 90% of which are singletons. Sequencing was performed on PBMCs, taken 100 days after allogeneic stem cell transplant. The source of these receptors is a female patient between 55 and 75 years old who had an allogeneic stem cell transplant from an unrelated donor, so the T cells may come from the graft donor. Some clones in this sample may be carry-over from other donors' samples.

The chain links TRBV11-3 to TRBJ2-7; TRBD2 matches at 11 bases. J was trimmed by 5 bases and V by 5 bases; bases with no gene match: 11. CDR3 size: 16 residues. Germline CDR1 is SGHNT and CDR2 is YENEEA. The CDR3, as DNA: TGTGCCAGCAGCCCTCAGCTAGCGGGAGGTATCCACGAGCAGTACTTC. Translated, it gives CASSPQLAGGIHEQYF.

This chain links TRBV5-1 with TRBJ2-7, with TRBD1 matching 9 bases. Per germline, CDR1 SGHRS and CDR2 YFSETQ. The junction had 8 bases not matched to a gene; V was cut back by 4 bases and J by 3 bases. The CDR3 loop spans 15 amino acids. CDR3 coding DNA: TGCGCCAGCAGCATTACAGGGGGCGAAGACTACGAGCAGTACTTC. Amino acid sequence: CASSITGGEDYEQYF.

The rearrangement links TRBV19 to TRBJ2-6; 10 bases map to TRBD1. Per the germline V gene, CDR1 is LNHDA and CDR2 is SQIVND (reference sequence). J gave up 10 bases and V 6 bases, and 6 bases lay outside the gene matches. This CDR3 spans 14 amino acids. CDR3 loop: CASRSDRGVNVLTF. The CDR3 nucleotides are TGTGCCAGTAGATCGGACAGGGGGGTGAACGTCCTGACTTTC.

The chain is built from TRBV7-2 and TRBJ2-2; D not resolved. The germline V and J ends were trimmed by 3 bases and 3 bases, with 5 bases remaining between them. This CDR3 region has 13 residues. CDR1 and CDR2 from the germline V gene are SGHTA and FQGNSA. CDR3: CASSFRDTGELFF. The CDR3 region has the DNA TGTGCCAGCAGCTTTCGGGACACCGGGGAGCTGTTTTTT.

The chain links TRBV11-2 to TRBJ2-3; weak D call: TRBD2 (5 bases). V was trimmed by 0 bases and J by 6 bases, leaving 16 bases between them. There are 16 residues in the CDR3. The V gene's germline CDR1 is SGHAT and CDR2 FQNNGV. The CDR3 is CASSLDGLLPGDTQYF. In DNA, the CDR3 is TGTGCCAGCAGCTTAGACGGACTCTTACCTGGGGATACGCAGTATTTT.

The chain is built from TRBV7-3 and TRBJ1-1; D may be TRBD1 (5 bases). Germline lookup yields CDR1 SGHTA and CDR2 FQGTGA. The CDR3 loop spans 13 amino acids. Trimming cost V 5 bases and J 6 bases, with 13 bases left between them. CDR3 DNA: TGTGCCAGCAGCCCATCGGGGCGGGCTGAAGCTTTCTTT. As protein: CASSPSGRAEAFF.

V and J are TRBV27 and TRBJ2-1; D is unclear. CDR3 length: 14 amino acids. Germline lookup yields CDR1 MNHEY and CDR2 SMNVEV (reference sequence). V lost 0 bases and J 4 bases, leaving 7 bases between the germline ends. CDR3 sequence (DNA): TGTGCCAGCAGTTTATCCCTCAATTACAATGAGCAGTTCTTC. Translating it yields CASSLSLNYNEQFF.

This chain joins TRBV4-1 and TRBJ1-1; no clear D. In germline, CDR1 is MGHRA, CDR2 YSYEKL. This CDR3 region has 11 residues. V lost 0 bases, J lost 11 bases, and 7 bases lay in between. In nucleotides, the CDR3 is TGCGCCAGCAGCCAAGATGAGAGGGCTTTCTTT. Translation gives CASSQDERAFF.

V gene TRBV2 combines with J gene TRBJ1-2; D not certain. CDR1 and CDR2 from the germline V gene are SNHLY and FYNNEI. Trimming pared 2 bases from V and 8 bases from J, leaving 12 bases between. The CDR3 extends over 13 amino acids. The CDR3 DNA follows: TGTGCCAGCAGTGAACCTATCCGAGGGGGCTACACCTTC. It encodes CASSEPIRGGYTF.

The chain couples TRBV7-9 to TRBJ1-1; D is ambiguous. This CDR3 has 14 amino acids. The germline V gene encodes CDR1 SEHNR and CDR2 FQNEAQ (reference sequence). The ends were cut back, 4 bases at V and 3 bases at J, with 12 bases in the middle. The CDR3 loop is CASSWVGKDTEAFF. Here the CDR3 DNA reads TGTGCCAGCAGCTGGGTAGGGAAGGACACTGAAGCTTTCTTT.

The genes are TRBV18 and TRBJ1-5; D perhaps matches TRBD1 (5 bases). This CDR3 contains 15 residues. Trimming cost V 2 bases and J 4 bases, with 12 bases left between them. Germline CDR1 and CDR2: KGHSH and LQKENI. The CDR3 loop reads CASSPGGGVNQPQHF. The CDR3 DNA sequence: TGTGCCAGCTCACCAGGCGGGGGGGTTAATCAGCCCCAGCATTTT.

This chain joins TRBV29-1 and TRBJ2-7; possible D gene TRBD2, 6 bases. Germline V CDR1 and CDR2: SQVTM, ANQGSEA. Trimming stripped 7 bases from V and 4 bases from J, with 11 bases between. The CDR3 is 11 amino acids. CDR3 sequence: CSAGDAYEQYF. In DNA form, the CDR3 reads TGCAGCGCGGGGGATGCGTACGAGCAGTACTTC.

By its share, this clone is large. The chain links TRBV9 to TRBJ2-1; a weak D match, TRBD1 (5 bases). Trimming shortened V by 4 bases and J by 0 bases, and 11 bases separated the two germline ends. This CDR3 has 15 amino acids. Germline V gene data show CDR1 as SGDLS and CDR2 as YYNGEE. This CDR3 reads CASSPQGNSYNEQFF. CDR3 nucleotide sequence: TGTGCCAGCAGCCCCCAGGGAAACTCCTACAATGAGCAGTTCTTC.

The rearrangement links TRBV6-1 to TRBJ1-4, with D possibly being TRBD1 (5 bases). Trimming stripped 6 bases from V and 6 bases from J, with 11 bases between. Germline CDR1 MNHNS, CDR2 SASEGT. The length of the CDR3 is 13 residues. The CDR3 here is CASREGTDEKLFF. For the CDR3, the DNA is TGTGCCAGCAGGGAGGGGACGGATGAAAAACTGTTTTTT.

The V and J genes are TRBV30 and TRBJ2-5; either TRBD1 or TRBD2 may supply D (6 bases each). The germline CDR1 and CDR2 sequences are GTSNPN and SVGIG (reference sequence). The CDR3 is 13 residues long. Trimming left V 4 bases short and J 5 bases short, with 14 bases between. In nucleotides, the CDR3 is TGTGCCTGGACCCAGCGGAGGGGGGAGACCCAGTACTTC. It is translated as CAWTQRRGETQYF.

This chain connects TRBV19 to TRBJ1-1; TRBD1 matches 10 bases. CDR3 size: 15 residues. Losses at the gene ends were 1 base for V and 2 bases for J; bases not matched to a gene: 1. CDR1 is LNHDA, CDR2 SQIVND, per germline (reference sequence). The CDR3: CASSIGDRGNTEAFF. Here the CDR3 DNA reads TGTGCCAGTAGTATAGGGGACAGGGGAAACACTGAAGCTTTCTTT.

The J gene is TRBJ2-1, the V gene TRBV18; D is uncertain. The germline V gene encodes CDR1 KGHSH and CDR2 LQKENI. V was pared by 3 bases and J by 7 bases, with 10 bases between. The CDR3 has 13 amino acids. CDR3 protein: CASSPLRKNEQFF. The CDR3 DNA is TGTGCCAGCTCACCCTTGCGGAAGAATGAGCAGTTCTTC.

The chain carries TRBV6-6 and TRBJ1-1, with unresolved D. CDR1 is MNHNY, CDR2 SVGAGI, per germline (reference sequence). The CDR3 is made up of 13 amino acids. Trimming removed 2 bases from V and 1 base from J, with 5 bases in between. The CDR3 DNA reads TGTGCCAGCAGTTACAACCGGAACACTGAAGCTTTCTTT. Amino acids: CASSYNRNTEAFF.

V gene TRBV6-5 combines with J gene TRBJ2-5; TRBD1 aligns across 7 bases. V trimming: 6 bases; J trimming: 4 bases; junction bases outside the gene matches: 8. The CDR3 is made up of 14 amino acids. Looked up from germline, CDR1 is MNHEY and CDR2 is SVGAGI. In DNA, the CDR3 is TGTGCCAGCAGACGTGACAGGGTGGGAGAGACCCAGTACTTC. As protein: CASRRDRVGETQYF.

The chain has TRBV19 and TRBJ2-1, with a tentative D call TRBD1 (5 bases). This CDR3 is built from 15 residues. The germline V gene encodes CDR1 LNHDA and CDR2 SQIVND (reference sequence). Between the trimmed V and J ends, which lost 3 bases and 0 bases, there was a span of 9 bases. This CDR3 is CASSIRGSSYNEQFF. Here the CDR3 DNA reads TGTGCCAGTAGTATTAGGGGTAGCTCCTACAATGAGCAGTTCTTC.

The chain couples TRBV6-5 to TRBJ2-3; D remains ambiguous. The V gene lost 0 bases and the J gene lost 1 base, with 8 bases spanning the gap. This CDR3 comprises 15 residues. CDR1 MNHEY and CDR2 SVGAGI come from the germline V gene. In DNA, the CDR3 is TGTGCCAGCAGTTACTCAGATGTTGGCACAGATACGCAGTATTTT. This sequence encodes CASSYSDVGTDTQYF.

This clone was observed a few times. The V and J genes are TRBV11-2 and TRBJ2-7, with D uncertain. Germline lookup yields CDR1 SGHAT and CDR2 FQNNGV. The V end was cut by 5 bases, the J end by 4 bases, with 18 bases between. CDR3 length: 15 amino acids. The CDR3 loop is CASSGPGRALYEQYF. The CDR3, as DNA: TGTGCCAGCAGCGGACCCGGACGGGCGCTTTACGAGCAGTACTTC.

Relative to its sample, this clone is large (0.1 to 1%). V usage is TRBV29-1 and J usage is TRBJ2-5, with 7 bases aligning to TRBD2. CDR3 length: 13 residues. After removal of 4 bases from V and 5 bases from J, the junction contained 7 bases not matched to a gene. Germline CDR1 reads SQVTM; CDR2 reads ANQGSEA. CDR3 residues: CSVVRDYPETQYF. Written as DNA, the CDR3 is TGCAGCGTTGTCAGGGACTACCCTGAGACCCAGTACTTC.

This chain connects TRBV6-5 to TRBJ2-5; D gene uncertain. The DNA end lines up better with TRBJ2-7; the J call may be wrong. CDR1 and CDR2 from the germline V gene are MNHEY and SVGAGI. The CDR3 extends over 15 amino acids. The CDR3 here is CASSTLYRTENEQYF. The CDR3 nucleotides read TGTGCCAGCAGTACCCTATACCGGACGGAGAACGAGCAGTACTTC.

This sequence joins TRBV10-1 and TRBJ2-6, with D perhaps matching TRBD1 or TRBD2 (5 bases each). This CDR3 spans 17 amino acids. Trimming removed 6 bases at V and 0 bases at J, with 15 bases between. Germline V lookup: CDR1 WNHNN, CDR2 SYGVQD (reference sequence). The DNA for the CDR3 is TGCGCCAGCAGCCCCTGGGACGGAAACTCTGGGGCCAACGTCCTGACTTTC. It is translated as CASSPWDGNSGANVLTF.